Listed here is a single T cell receptor beta chain. The data originate from a study of OX40 agonist ivuxolimab in advanced cancers. Sequencing was performed with immunoSEQ multiplex PCR; in TCRdb, only in-frame clones are kept and a portion is missing. The sample holds roughly 48,000 clones; 83% are singletons and the top ten take 1.2%. The CDR3 covers 13 residues. V gave up 7 bases and J gave up 8 bases, with 17 bases separating them. Per germline, CDR1 SQVTM and CDR2 ANQGSEA. The sequences come from CD4+ or CD8+ T cells sorted from blood, collected in a trial of the OX40 agonist ivuxolimab. The clonotype was recovered from an adult with an advanced solid tumor such as melanoma, head and neck, liver or kidney cancer. The J gene is TRBJ1-4, the V gene TRBV29-1; maybe TRBD1 (5 bases). The CDR3 sequence is CSGATGDLEKLFF. CDR3 DNA: TGCAGCGGAGCCACGGGGGACTTGGAAAAACTGTTTTTT. Together with reference TRBV29-1 and TRBJ1-4, the CDR3 gives the full variable domain: SAVISQKPSRDICQRGTSLTIQCQVDSQVTMMFWYRQQPGQSLTLIATANQGSEATYESGFVIDKFPISRPNLTFSTLTVSNMSPEDSSIYLCSGATGDLEKLFFGSGTQLSVL.